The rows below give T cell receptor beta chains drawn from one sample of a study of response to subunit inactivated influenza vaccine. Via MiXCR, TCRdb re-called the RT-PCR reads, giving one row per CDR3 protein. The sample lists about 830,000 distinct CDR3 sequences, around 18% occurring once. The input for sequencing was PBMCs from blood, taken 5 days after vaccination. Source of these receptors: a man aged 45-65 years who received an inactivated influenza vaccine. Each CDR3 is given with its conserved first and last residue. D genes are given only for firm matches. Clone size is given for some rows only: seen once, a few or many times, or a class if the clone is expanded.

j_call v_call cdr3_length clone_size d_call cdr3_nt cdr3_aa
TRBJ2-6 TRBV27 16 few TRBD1 TGTGCCAGCAGTTACCAGGGGGCTACTGGGGCCAACGTCCTGACTTTC CASSYQGATGANVLTF
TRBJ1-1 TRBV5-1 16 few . TGCGCCAGCACCCCTTTATCCCTTCTAGAGAACACTGAAGCTTTCTTT CASTPLSLLENTEAFF
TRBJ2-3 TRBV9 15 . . TGTGCCAGCAACGCCGGGGAAACTAGCACAGATACGCAGTATTTT CASNAGETSTDTQYF
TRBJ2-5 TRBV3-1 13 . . TGTGCCAGCCGCAGGGGCGCGGAAGAGACCCAGTACTTC CASRRGAEETQYF
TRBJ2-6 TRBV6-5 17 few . TGTGCCAGCAGTTACTCGAAATCAGCGGCTGGGGCCAACGTCCTGACTTTC CASSYSKSAAGANVLTF
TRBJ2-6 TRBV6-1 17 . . TGTGCCAGCAGCCAGAACGTACCGAGCTCTGGGGCCAACGTCCTGACTTTC CASSQNVPSSGANVLTF
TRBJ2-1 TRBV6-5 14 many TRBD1 TGTGCCAGCAGTTACAGGGGGCTGGACAATGAGCAGTTCTTC CASSYRGLDNEQFF
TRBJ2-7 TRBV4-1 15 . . TGCGCCAGCAGCCAAACCCAGGGATCCTCCTACGAGCAGTACTTC CASSQTQGSSYEQYF
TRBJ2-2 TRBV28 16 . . TGTGCCAGCAGTTTGGCATCCCGGATGAACACCGGGGAGCTGTTTTTT CASSLASRMNTGELFF
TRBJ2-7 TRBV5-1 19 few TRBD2 TGCGCCAGCAGCTCCCCCAAGCTTACCCTAGCGGGGGGCTCCTACGAGCAGTACTTC CASSSPKLTLAGGSYEQYF
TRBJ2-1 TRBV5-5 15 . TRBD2 TGTGCCAGCACCATAGCGGGGGAGAACTACAATGAGCAGTTCTTC CASTIAGENYNEQFF
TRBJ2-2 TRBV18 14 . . TGTGCCAGCTCACCGTCCGTGAACACCGGGGAGCTGTTTTTT CASSPSVNTGELFF
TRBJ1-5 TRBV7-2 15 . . TGTGCCAGCAGCTTAGGCCCGGCTGGAGGTCAGCCCCAGCATTTT CASSLGPAGGQPQHF
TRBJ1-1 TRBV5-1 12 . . TGCGCCAGCAGCGAAGGGGACACTGAAGCTTTCTTT CASSEGDTEAFF
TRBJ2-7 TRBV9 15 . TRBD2 TGTGCCAGCAGCGTAGGTAGCGGGGAAATTCGCGAGCAGTACTTC CASSVGSGEIREQYF
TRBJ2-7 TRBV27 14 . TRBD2 TGTGCCAGCAGGACCGGGACTAGCGGGAGGGGGGTGTACTTC CASRTGTSGRGVYF
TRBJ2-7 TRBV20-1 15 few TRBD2 TGCAGTGCTAGGGACGGGGGGGGAGGGTCCTACGAGCAGTACTTC CSARDGGGGSYEQYF
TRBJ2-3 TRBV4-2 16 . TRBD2 TGTGCCAGCAGCCCGCAAGGGCGGGAGGACTCAGATACGCAGTATTTT CASSPQGREDSDTQYF
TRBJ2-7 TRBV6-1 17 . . TGTGCCAGCAGGAGCCAAAGCGGAGGGGACCCAGCCTACGAGCAGTACTTC CASRSQSGGDPAYEQYF
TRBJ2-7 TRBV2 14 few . TGTGCCAGCAGTGAAATTGGGGGCAACTACGAGCAGTACTTC CASSEIGGNYEQYF
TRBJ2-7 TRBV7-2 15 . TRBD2 TGTGCCAGCAGCGCTTTGGGGGGGAACCCCCTCGAGCAGTACTTC CASSALGGNPLEQYF
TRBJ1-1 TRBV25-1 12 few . TGTGCCAGCAGTGAATTGGGAACAGAAGCTTTCTTT CASSELGTEAFF
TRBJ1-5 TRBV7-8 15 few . TGTGCCAGCAGCCTAAGACTGAGAAGCAATCAGCCCCAGCATTTT CASSLRLRSNQPQHF
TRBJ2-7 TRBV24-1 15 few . TGTGCCACCAGTGATTCTTCGGACGGACCCTACGAGCAGTACTTC CATSDSSDGPYEQYF
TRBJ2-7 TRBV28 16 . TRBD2 TGTGCCAGCAGTTTATCAGGACTAGCGGGAGCCTACGAGCAGTACTTC CASSLSGLAGAYEQYF
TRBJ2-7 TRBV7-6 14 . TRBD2 TGTGCCAGCAGCTTGGGACTAGCCACCGGCGGGGAGTACTTC CASSLGLATGGEYF
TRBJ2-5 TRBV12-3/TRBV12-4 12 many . TGTGCCAGCAGTCCAAGTAGGGGGACCCAGTACTTC CASSPSRGTQYF
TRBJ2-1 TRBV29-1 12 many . TGCAGCGTCGGAGGGCTCTACAATGAGCAGTTCTTC CSVGGLYNEQFF
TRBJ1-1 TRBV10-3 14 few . TGTGCCATCAGTGAGTCGTCCAGGTCCACTGAAGCTTTCTTT CAISESSRSTEAFF
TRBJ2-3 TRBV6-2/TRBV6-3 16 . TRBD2 TGTGCCAGCAGTTACTCGGGACTAGTGGGTACAGATACGCAGTATTTT CASSYSGLVGTDTQYF
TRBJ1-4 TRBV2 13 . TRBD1 TGTGCCAGCATTGACAGGGAACTCGGAAAACTGTTTTTT CASIDRELGKLFF
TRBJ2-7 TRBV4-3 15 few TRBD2 TGCGCCAGCAGCCGAGAGCGGGGGGACCTCTGGGAGCAGTACTTC CASSRERGDLWEQYF
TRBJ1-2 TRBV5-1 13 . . TGCGCCAGCAGCCCGGCGGACAGTGGTGGCTACACCTTC CASSPADSGGYTF
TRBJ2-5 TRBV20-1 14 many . TGCAGTGCCGATAATACGGACAGAAAAGAGACCCAGTACTTC CSADNTDRKETQYF
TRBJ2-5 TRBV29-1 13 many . TGCAGCTACCGTTGGGGGGCCCAAGAGACCCAGTACTTC CSYRWGAQETQYF
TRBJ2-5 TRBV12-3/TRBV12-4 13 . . TGTGCCAGCAGTTTAGGTTCTAGTTCATCCCAGTACTTC CASSLGSSSSQYF
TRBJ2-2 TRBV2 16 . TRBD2 TGTGCCAGCAGTGTTTTGGGCGGGAGTGGCTCCGGGGAGCTGTTTTTT CASSVLGGSGSGELFF
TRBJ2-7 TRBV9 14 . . TGTGCCAGCAGCGTAGGAGGCCTGGGGTACGAGCAGTACTTC CASSVGGLGYEQYF
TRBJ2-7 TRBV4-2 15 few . TGTGCCAGCAGCCACCAGGGTACTGGGTCCTACGAGCAGTACTTC CASSHQGTGSYEQYF
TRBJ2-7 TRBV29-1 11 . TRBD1 TGCAGCGTCGGGACAGGACACGAGCAGTACTTC CSVGTGHEQYF
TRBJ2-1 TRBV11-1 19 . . TGTGCCAGCACCCCGTCCGGGCTGGGTGTAATCAAGAGGTACAATGAGCAGTTCTTC CASTPSGLGVIKRYNEQFF
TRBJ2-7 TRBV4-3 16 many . TGCGCCAGCAGCCAAGATTTCCAGGGTGGCTCCTACGAGCAGTACTTC CASSQDFQGGSYEQYF
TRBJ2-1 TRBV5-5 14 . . TGTGCCAGCAGCTCAGAGGCCCACTACAATGAGCAGTTCTTC CASSSEAHYNEQFF
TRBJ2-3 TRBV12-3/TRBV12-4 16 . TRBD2 TGTGCCAGCAGTCCGACTAGCGGGGGAGCGGAAGATACGCAGTATTTT CASSPTSGGAEDTQYF
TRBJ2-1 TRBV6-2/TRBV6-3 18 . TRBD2 TGTGCCAGCAGAACGGGCCTAGCGGGGGGGCCCGGTTACAATGAGCAGTTCTTC CASRTGLAGGPGYNEQFF
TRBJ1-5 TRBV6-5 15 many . TGTGCCAGCAGTTATAGTCTCTATAGCAATCAGCCCCAGCATTTT CASSYSLYSNQPQHF
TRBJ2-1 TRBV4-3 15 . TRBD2 TGCGCCAGCAGCCTAGCGACTAGCGAATTCGATGAGCAGTTCTTC CASSLATSEFDEQFF
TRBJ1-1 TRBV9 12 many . TGTGCCAGCAGCGTAGTTGACACTGAAGCTTTCTTT CASSVVDTEAFF
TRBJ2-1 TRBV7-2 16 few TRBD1 TGTGCCAGCAGGGGTACAGGGGGAACGAGGTACAATGAGCAGTTCTTC CASRGTGGTRYNEQFF
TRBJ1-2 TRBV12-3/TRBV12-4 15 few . TGTGCCAGCAGTTGGTCGGCAAAACCTAACTATGGCTACACCTTC CASSWSAKPNYGYTF
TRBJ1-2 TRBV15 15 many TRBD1 TGTGCCACCAGCTCAGGGACAGGGGGGATAAGTGGCTACACCTTC CATSSGTGGISGYTF
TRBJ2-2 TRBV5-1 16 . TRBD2 TGCGCCAGCAGCCGCCGAGCGGGGGGGAGCACCGGGGAGCTGTTTTTT CASSRRAGGSTGELFF
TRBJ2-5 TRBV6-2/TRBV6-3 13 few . TGTGCCAGCAGACTACAGGGAGGAGAGACCCAGTACTTC CASRLQGGETQYF